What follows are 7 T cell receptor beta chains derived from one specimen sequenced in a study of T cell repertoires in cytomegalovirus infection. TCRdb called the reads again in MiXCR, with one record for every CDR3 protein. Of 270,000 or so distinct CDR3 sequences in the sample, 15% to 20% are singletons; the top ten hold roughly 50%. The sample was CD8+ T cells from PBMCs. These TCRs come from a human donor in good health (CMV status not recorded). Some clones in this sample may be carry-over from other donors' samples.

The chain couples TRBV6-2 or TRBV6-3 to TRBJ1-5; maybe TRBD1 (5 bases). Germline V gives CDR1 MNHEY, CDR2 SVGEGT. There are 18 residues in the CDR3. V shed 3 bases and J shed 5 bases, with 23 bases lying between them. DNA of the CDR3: TGTGCCAGCAGTTATCTTGTTACGGATGGATTGACAGATCAGCCCCAGCATTTT. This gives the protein CASSYLVTDGLTDQPQHF.

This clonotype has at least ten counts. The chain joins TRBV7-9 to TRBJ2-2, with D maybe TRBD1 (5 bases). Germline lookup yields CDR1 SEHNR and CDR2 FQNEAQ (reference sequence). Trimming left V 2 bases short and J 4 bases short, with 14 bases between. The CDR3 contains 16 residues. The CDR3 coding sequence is TGTGCCAGCAGCTTAAAGGGCAGGGAAGTCACCGGGGAGCTGTTTTTT. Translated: CASSLKGREVTGELFF.

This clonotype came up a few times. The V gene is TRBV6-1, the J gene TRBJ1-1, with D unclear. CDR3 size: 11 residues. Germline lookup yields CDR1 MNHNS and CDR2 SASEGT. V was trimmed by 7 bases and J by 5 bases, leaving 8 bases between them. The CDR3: CASTRWTEAFF. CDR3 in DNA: TGTGCCAGCACCCGGTGGACTGAAGCTTTCTTT.

The CDR3 coding sequence is TGTGCCAGCAGTTTCAGTCACCGAAGCACAGATACGCAGTATTTT. It translates to CASSFSHRSTDTQYF. The chain carries TRBV27 and TRBJ2-3; D remains ambiguous. Trimming cost V 3 bases and J 0 bases, with 10 bases left between them. CDR1 MNHEY and CDR2 SMNVEV come from the germline V gene (reference sequence). The CDR3 is 15 residues long.

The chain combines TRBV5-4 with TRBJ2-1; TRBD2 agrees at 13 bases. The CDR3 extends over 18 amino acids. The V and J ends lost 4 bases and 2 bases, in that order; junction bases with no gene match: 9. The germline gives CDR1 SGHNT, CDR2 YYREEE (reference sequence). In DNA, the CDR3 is TGTGCCAGCAGCCCGAGACTAGCGGGGGGCGGTGCCTACAATGAGCAGTTCTTC. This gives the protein CASSPRLAGGGAYNEQFF.

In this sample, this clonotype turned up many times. The CDR3 loop reads CASSDPLVGQGAYTF. As DNA, the CDR3 is TGTGCCAGCAGTGACCCCCTCGTTGGACAGGGGGCCTACACCTTC. The chain has TRBV25-1 and TRBJ1-2; 11 bases are shared with TRBD1. Germline CDR1 reads MGHDK; CDR2 reads SYGVNS. V lost 3 bases to trimming and J lost 10 bases; unmatched junction nucleotides: 10. The CDR3 consists of 15 residues.

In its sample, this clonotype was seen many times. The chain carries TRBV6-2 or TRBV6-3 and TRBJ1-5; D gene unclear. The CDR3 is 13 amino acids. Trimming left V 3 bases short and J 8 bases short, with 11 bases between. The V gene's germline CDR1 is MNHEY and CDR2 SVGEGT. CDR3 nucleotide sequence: TGTGCCAGCAGTTATCTCCTAAGGAAGCCCCAGCATTTT. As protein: CASSYLLRKPQHF.